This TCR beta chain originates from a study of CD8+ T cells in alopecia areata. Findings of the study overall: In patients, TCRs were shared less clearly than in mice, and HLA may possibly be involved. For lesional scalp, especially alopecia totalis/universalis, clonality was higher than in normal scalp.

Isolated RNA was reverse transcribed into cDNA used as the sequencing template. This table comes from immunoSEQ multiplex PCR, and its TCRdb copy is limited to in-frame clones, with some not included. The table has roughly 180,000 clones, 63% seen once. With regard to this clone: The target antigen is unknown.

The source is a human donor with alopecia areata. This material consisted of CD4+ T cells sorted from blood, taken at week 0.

The CDR3 region has the DNA TGCAGCGTTGAACAACAGGTTCAAGGTGGCTACACCTTC. This translates into CSVEQQVQGGYTF. This chain joins TRBV29-1 and TRBJ1-2; TRBD1 is a possible D gene (5 bases). In germline, CDR1 is SQVTM, CDR2 ANQGSEA. The V end was cut by 2 bases, the J end by 7 bases, with 14 bases between. The CDR3 runs 13 residues. The variable domain in full, completed from reference TRBV29-1 and TRBJ1-2, reads SAVISQKPSRDICQRGTSLTIQCQVDSQVTMMFWYRQQPGQSLTLIATANQGSEATYESGFVIDKFPISRPNLTFSTLTVSNMSPEDSSIYLCSVEQQVQGGYTFGSGTRLTVV.